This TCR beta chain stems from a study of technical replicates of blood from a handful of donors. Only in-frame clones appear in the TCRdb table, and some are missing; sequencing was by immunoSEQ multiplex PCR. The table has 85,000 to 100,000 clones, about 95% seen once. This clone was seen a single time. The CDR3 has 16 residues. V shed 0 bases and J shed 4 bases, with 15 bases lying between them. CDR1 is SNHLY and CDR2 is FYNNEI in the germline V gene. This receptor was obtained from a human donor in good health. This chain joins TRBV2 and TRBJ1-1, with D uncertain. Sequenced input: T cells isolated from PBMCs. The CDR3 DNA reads TGTGCCAGCAGTGAAGCTAGGACTTTTGAGGGCACTGAAGCTTTCTTT. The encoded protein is CASSEARTFEGTEAFF. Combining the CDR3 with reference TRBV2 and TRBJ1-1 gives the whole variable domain EPEVTQTPSHQVTQMGQEVILRCVPISNHLYFYWYRQILGQKVEFLVSFYNNEISEKSEIFDDQFSVERPDGSNFTLKIRSTKLEDSAMYFCASSEARTFEGTEAFFGQGTRLTVV.